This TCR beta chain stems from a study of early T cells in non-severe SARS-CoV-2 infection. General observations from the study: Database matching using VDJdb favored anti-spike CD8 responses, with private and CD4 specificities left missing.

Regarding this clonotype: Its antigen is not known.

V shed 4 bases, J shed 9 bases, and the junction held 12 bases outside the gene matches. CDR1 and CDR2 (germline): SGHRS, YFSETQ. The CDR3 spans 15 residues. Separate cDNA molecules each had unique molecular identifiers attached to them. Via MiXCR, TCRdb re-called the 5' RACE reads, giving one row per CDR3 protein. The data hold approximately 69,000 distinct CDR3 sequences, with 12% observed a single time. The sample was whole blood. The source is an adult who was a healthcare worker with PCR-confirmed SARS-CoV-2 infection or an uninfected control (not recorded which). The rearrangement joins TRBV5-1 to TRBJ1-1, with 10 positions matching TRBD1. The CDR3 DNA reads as TGCGCCAGCAGCCCAGACAGGGGGCTGGTGGTGAAAGCTTTCTTT. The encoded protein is CASSPDRGLVVKAFF.